This T cell receptor beta chain was profiled in a study of T cell responses to AZD1222 COVID-19 vaccine. Trimming shortened V by 6 bases and J by 8 bases, and 19 bases separated the two germline ends. The CDR3 extends over 14 amino acids. In germline, CDR1 is LNHDA, CDR2 SQIVND (reference sequence). The method was immunoSEQ multiplex PCR; TCRdb's version includes in-frame clones alone and lacks a portion of them. The profile covers 150,000 to 200,000 clones, with around 93% appearing a single time and around 1.5% taken by the ten largest. This TCR was recovered from an adult in good health. The sequencing used peripheral blood, collected on day 0 of AZD1222 vaccination. The J gene is TRBJ1-2, the V gene TRBV19; TRBD1 might be the D (6 bases). CDR3 protein: CASRRLGQPEGYTF. Written as DNA, the CDR3 is TGTGCCAGTAGAAGGTTAGGACAGCCAGAAGGCTACACCTTC.